The source of this TCR beta chain is a study of T cell responses to AZD1222 COVID-19 vaccine. The study, taken as a whole, reports: Among the donors, most were white British and more were female, and clonal diversity was possibly underestimated. Elevations in Spike-specific TCR breadth and depth followed administration of two AZD1222 doses. After the peak T cell response, and only then, were repertoires sampled. Only 5 to 7 individuals given AZD1222 were seropositive at baseline.

V gave up 4 bases and J gave up 3 bases, with 15 bases separating them. The CDR3 covers 15 residues. The germline V gene has CDR1 SEHNR and CDR2 FQNEAQ (reference sequence). Worth noting for this clone: What it binds is not known.

Some clones are missing from TCRdb's copy, which holds only in-frame ones; the method was immunoSEQ multiplex PCR. The table records approximately 84,000 clones, 75% to 90% of them present only once. The receptor was derived from an adult who received the AZD1222 COVID-19 vaccine. The sequenced sample was peripheral blood, obtained 28 days after the second AZD1222 dose. V gene TRBV7-9 combines with J gene TRBJ1-2; possibly TRBD1 for D (6 bases). CDR3 residues: CASSSSGGGYYGYTF. CDR3 in DNA: TGTGCCAGCAGCTCCTCAGGAGGGGGGTACTATGGCTACACCTTC.